The source of this T cell receptor beta chain is a study of regulatory T cells in long-lasting Graves disease. Described time point: newly diagnosed GD, antithyroid drugs for less than 3 months. RNA isolated from PBMCs was used to make the TCR library. Germline CDR1 is KGHSH and CDR2 is LQKENI. The CDR3 runs to 13 residues. The V end was cut by 4 bases, the J end by 0 bases, with 6 bases between. This clonotype was seen more than once but under ten times. Its antigen is as yet unknown. CDR3 regions were amplified by Arm-PCR using iRepertoire HTBI primers to build TCR beta libraries. TCRdb re-analysed the multiplex PCR reads in MiXCR, keeping a single row per CDR3 protein. The repertoire holds around 500,000 distinct CDR3 sequences, with roughly 12% as singletons. Findings and limits, study-wide: TCR diversity was lower in persistent Graves' patients (versus newly diagnosed ones).

These records were also assigned to another study, of T cells in Graves' hyperthyroidism and ophthalmopathy. That report adds: HTBI primers were used for first-round RT-PCR of the TCR CDR3. Most clonotypes that expanded in the thyroid above 0.001 also showed up in blood.

The clonotype originates from a man aged 25 to 40 with Graves disease. The starting material was peripheral blood mononuclear cells (PBMCs), obtained at new diagnosis, from a patient treated with antithyroid drugs. The genes are TRBV18 and TRBJ1-2; D unresolved. The CDR3 spells CASSLQPNYGYTF. The CDR3 bases are TGTGCCAGCTCACTACAGCCTAACTATGGCTACACCTTC.